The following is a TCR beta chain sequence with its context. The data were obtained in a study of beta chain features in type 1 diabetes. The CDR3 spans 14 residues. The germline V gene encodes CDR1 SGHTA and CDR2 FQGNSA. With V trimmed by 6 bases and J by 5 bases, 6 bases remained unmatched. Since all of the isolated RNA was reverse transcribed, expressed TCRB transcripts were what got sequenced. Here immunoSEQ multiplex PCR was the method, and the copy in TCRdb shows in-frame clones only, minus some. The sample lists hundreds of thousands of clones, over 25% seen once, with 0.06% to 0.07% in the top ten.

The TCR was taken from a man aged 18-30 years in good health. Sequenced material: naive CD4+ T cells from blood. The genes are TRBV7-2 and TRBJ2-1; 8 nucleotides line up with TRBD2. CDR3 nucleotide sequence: TGTGCCAGCAGGCACGAACTAGCGGACAATGAGCAGTTCTTC. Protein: CASRHELADNEQFF.